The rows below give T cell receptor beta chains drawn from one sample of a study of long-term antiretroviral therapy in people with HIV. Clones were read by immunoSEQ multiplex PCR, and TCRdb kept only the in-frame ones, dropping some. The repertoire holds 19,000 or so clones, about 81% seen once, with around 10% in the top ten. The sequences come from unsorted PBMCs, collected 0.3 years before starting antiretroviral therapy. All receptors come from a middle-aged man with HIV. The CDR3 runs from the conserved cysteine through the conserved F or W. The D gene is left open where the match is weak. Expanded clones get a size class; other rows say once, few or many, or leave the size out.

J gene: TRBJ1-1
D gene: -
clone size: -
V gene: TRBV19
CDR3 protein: CASSIGVGIGGRNTEAFF
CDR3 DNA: TGTGCCAGTAGTATAGGGGTCGGGATCGGAGGGAGGAACACTGAAGCTTTCTTT

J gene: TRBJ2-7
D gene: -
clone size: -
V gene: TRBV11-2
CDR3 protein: CASIEGGADLYEQYF
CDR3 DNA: TGTGCCAGCATCGAAGGGGGGGCTGACTTGTACGAGCAGTACTTC

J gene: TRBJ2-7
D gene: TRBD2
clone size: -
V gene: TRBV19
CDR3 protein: CASSPGGHSYEQYF
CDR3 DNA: TGTGCCAGTAGTCCGGGAGGACACTCCTACGAGCAGTACTTC

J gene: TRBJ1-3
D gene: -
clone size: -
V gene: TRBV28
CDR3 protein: CASSPQVDSGNTIYF
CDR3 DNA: TGTGCCAGCAGTCCCCAGGTGGACTCTGGAAACACCATATATTTT

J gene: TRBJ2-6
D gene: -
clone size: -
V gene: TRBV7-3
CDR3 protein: CASSLRQGANVLTF
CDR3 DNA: TGTGCCAGCAGCTTAAGACAGGGGGCCAACGTCCTGACTTTC

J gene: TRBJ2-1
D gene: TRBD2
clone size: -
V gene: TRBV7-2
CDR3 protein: CASSLEAGGAREQFF
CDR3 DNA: TGTGCCAGCAGCTTAGAAGCGGGGGGGGCTCGAGAGCAGTTCTTC

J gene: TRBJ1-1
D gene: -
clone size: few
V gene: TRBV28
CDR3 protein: CASSYPPGSPEAFF
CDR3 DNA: TGTGCCAGCAGTTACCCACCGGGGAGCCCTGAAGCTTTCTTT

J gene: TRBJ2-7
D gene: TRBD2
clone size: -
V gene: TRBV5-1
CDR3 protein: CASSSLGGRGEQYF
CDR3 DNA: TGCGCCAGCAGTTCCCTCGGCGGGAGGGGCGAGCAGTACTTC

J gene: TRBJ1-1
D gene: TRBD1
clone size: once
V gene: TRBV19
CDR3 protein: CASRGYPGQGAAVAFF
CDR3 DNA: TGTGCCAGTAGGGGATATCCGGGACAGGGAGCGGCAGTGGCTTTCTTT

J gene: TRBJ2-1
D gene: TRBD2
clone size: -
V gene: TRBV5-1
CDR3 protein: CASSLVGTTTYNEQFF
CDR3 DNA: TGCGCCAGCAGCTTGGTAGGGACTACCACCTACAATGAGCAGTTCTTC

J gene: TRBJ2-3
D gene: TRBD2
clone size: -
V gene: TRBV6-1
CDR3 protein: CASSGTSGGADTQYF
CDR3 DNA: TGTGCCAGCAGTGGGACTAGCGGGGGGGCAGATACGCAGTATTTT

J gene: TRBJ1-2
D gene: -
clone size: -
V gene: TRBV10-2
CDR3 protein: CASSAARSYGYTF
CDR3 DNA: TGCGCCAGCAGTGCGGCGCGGTCCTATGGCTACACCTTC

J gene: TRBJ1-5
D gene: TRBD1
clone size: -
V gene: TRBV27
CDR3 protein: CASSSTGVQPQHF
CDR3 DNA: TGTGCCAGCAGTTCCACAGGGGTTCAGCCCCAGCATTTT

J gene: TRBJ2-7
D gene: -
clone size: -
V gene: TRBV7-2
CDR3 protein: CASSLGFTTYEQYF
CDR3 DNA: TGTGCCAGCAGCTTAGGATTTACAACCTACGAGCAGTACTTC